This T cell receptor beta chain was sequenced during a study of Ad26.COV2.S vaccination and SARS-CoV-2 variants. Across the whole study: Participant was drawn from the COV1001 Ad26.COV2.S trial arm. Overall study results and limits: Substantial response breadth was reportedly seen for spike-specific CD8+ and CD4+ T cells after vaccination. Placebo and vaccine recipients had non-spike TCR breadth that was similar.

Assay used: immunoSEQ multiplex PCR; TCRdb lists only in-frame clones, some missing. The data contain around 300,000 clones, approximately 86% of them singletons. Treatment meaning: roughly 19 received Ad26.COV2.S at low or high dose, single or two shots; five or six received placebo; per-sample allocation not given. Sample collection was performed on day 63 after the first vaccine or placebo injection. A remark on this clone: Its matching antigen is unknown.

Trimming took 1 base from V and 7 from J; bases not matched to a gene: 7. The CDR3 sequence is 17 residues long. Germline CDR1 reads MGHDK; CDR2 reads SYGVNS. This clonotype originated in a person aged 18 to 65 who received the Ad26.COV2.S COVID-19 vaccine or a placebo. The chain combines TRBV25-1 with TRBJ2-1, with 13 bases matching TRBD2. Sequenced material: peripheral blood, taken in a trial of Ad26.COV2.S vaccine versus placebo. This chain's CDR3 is CASSESWTSGSGNEQFF. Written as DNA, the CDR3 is TGTGCCAGCAGTGAATCCTGGACTAGCGGGAGTGGGAATGAGCAGTTCTTC.